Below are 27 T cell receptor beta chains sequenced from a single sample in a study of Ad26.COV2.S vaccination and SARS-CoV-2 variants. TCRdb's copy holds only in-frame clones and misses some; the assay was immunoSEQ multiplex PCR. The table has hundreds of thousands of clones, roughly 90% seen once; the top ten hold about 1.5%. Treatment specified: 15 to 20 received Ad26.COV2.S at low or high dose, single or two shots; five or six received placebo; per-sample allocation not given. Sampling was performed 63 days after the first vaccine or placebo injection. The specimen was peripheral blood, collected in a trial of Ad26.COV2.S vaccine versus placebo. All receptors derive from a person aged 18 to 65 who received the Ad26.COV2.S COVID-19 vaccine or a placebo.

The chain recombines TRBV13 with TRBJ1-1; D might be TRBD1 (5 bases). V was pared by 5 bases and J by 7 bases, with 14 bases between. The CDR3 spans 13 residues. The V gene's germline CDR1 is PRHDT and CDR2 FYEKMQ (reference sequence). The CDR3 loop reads CASSPGTGFEAFF. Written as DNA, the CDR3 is TGTGCCAGCAGCCCCGGGACCGGTTTTGAAGCTTTCTTT.

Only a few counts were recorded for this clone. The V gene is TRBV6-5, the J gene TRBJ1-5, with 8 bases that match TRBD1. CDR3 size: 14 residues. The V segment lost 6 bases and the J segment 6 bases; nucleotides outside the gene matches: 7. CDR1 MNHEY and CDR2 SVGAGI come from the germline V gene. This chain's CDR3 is CASRGQGAIQPQHF. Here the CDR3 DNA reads TGTGCCAGCAGGGGGCAGGGGGCAATTCAGCCCCAGCATTTT.

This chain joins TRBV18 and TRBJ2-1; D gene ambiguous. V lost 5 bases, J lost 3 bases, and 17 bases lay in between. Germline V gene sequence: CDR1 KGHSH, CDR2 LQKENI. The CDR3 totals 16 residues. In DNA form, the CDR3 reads TGTGCCAGCTCATGGGTAAACCCTCCGGGCTACAATGAGCAGTTCTTC. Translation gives CASSWVNPPGYNEQFF.

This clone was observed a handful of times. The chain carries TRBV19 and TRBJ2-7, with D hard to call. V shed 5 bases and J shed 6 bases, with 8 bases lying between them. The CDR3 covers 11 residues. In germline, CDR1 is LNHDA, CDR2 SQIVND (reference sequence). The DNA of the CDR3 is TGTGCCAGTAGTTGGGCCGGCGAGCAGTACTTC. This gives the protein CASSWAGEQYF.

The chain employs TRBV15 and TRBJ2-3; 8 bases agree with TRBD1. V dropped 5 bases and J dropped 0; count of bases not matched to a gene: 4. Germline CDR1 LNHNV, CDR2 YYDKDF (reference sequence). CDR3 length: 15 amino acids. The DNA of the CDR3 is TGTGCCACCAGCTCGGGACAGGCGAGCACAGATACGCAGTATTTT. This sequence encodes CATSSGQASTDTQYF.

This chain's CDR3 is CASSLGGQGLNTEAFF. DNA of the CDR3: TGTGCCAGCTCACTGGGGGGACAGGGCTTGAACACTGAAGCTTTCTTT. V gene TRBV18 combines with J gene TRBJ1-1, with TRBD1 identical over 9 bases. V was clipped by 4 bases and J by 0 bases; unmatched bases: 6. Germline CDR1 KGHSH, CDR2 LQKENI. The CDR3 loop spans 16 amino acids.

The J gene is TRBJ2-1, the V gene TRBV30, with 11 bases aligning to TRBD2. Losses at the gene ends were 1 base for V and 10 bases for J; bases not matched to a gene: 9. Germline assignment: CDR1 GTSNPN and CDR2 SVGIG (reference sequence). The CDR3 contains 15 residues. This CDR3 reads CAWSGLAGYSREQFF. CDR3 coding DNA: TGTGCCTGGAGTGGACTAGCGGGATACTCTCGCGAGCAGTTCTTC.

The CDR3 DNA is TGTGCCTGGGAGGCAACGGAAAAACTGTTTTTT. Protein: CAWEATEKLFF. V usage is TRBV30 and J usage is TRBJ1-4; D call uncertain. Germline CDR1 reads GTSNPN; CDR2 reads SVGIG (reference sequence). The ends were cut back, 5 bases at V and 8 bases at J, with 9 bases in the middle. The CDR3 is made up of 11 amino acids.

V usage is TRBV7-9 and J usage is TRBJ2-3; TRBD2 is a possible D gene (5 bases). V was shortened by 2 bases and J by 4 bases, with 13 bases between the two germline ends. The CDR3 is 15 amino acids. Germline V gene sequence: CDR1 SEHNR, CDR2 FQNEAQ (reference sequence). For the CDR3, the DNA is TGTGCCAGCAGCTTAATGGGAGAGTATTCAGATACGCAGTATTTT. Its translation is CASSLMGEYSDTQYF.

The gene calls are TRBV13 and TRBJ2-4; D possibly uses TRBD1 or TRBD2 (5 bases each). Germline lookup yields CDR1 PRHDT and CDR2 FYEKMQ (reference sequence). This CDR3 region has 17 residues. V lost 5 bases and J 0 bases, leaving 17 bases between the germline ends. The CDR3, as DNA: TGTGCCAGCAGCCAGTTCAGACGGGACGAAGCCAAAAACATTCAGTACTTC. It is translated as CASSQFRRDEAKNIQYF.

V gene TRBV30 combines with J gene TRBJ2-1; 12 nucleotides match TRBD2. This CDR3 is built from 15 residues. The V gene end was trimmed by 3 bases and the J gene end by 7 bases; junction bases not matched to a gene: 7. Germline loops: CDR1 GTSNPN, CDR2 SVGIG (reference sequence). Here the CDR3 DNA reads TGTGCCTGGAGGCCTCCTAGCGGGAGGGGTAATGAGCAGTTCTTC. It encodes CAWRPPSGRGNEQFF.

The CDR3 nucleotides read TGTGCCTGCATAACTCCAACTAATGAAAAACTGTTTTTT. Translating gives CACITPTNEKLFF. V usage is TRBV30 and J usage is TRBJ1-4, with D hard to call. The CDR3 extends over 13 amino acids. Germline V CDR1 and CDR2: GTSNPN, SVGIG (reference sequence). Trimming took off 6 bases at V and 0 bases at J, with 8 bases between the two ends.

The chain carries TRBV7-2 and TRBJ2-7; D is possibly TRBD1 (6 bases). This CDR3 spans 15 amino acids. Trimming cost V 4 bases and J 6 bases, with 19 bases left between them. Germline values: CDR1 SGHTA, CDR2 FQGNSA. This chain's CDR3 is CASSSAGARGGEQYF. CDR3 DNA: TGTGCCAGCAGCTCCGCCGGGGCCCGAGGGGGCGAGCAGTACTTC.

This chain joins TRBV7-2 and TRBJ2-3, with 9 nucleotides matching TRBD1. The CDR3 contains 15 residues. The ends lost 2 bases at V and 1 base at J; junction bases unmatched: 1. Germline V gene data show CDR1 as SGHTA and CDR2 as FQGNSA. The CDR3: CASSLWDRGTDTQYF. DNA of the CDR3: TGTGCCAGCAGCTTATGGGACAGGGGCACAGATACGCAGTATTTT.

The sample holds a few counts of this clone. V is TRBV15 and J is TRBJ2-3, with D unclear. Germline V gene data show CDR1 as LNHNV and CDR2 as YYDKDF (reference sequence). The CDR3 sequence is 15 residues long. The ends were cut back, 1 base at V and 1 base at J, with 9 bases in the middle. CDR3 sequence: CATSRANSGTDTQYF. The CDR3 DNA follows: TGTGCCACCAGCAGAGCTAACAGCGGCACAGATACGCAGTATTTT.

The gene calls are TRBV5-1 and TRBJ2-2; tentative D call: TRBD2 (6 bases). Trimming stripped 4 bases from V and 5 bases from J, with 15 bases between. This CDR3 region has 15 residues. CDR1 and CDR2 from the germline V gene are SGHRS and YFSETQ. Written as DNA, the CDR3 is TGCGCCAGCAGCCCCAGGAGGGCACAAACCGGGGAGCTGTTTTTT. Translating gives CASSPRRAQTGELFF.

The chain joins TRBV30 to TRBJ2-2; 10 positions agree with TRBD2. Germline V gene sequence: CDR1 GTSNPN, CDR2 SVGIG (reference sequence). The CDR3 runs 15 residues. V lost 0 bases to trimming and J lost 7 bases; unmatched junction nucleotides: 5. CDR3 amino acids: CAWSVAGGPGGELFF. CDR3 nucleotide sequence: TGTGCCTGGAGTGTAGCGGGAGGGCCGGGCGGGGAGCTGTTTTTT.

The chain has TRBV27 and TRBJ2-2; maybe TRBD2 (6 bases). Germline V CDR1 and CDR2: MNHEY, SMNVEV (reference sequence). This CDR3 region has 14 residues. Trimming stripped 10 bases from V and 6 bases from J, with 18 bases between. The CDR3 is CATRHSGSPGELFF. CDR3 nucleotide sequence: TGTGCCACCCGTCATTCCGGGAGCCCCGGGGAGCTGTTTTTT.

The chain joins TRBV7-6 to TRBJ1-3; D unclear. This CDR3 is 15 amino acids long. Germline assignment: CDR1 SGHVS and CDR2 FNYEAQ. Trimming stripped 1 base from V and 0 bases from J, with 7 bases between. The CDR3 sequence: CASSLERDSGNTIYF. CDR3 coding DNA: TGTGCCAGCAGCTTAGAACGGGACTCTGGAAACACCATATATTTT.

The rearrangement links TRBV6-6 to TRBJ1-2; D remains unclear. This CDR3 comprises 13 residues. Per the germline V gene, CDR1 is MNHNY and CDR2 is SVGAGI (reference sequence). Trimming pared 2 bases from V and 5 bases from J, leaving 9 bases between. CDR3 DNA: TGTGCCAGCAGTTACGGCAGCCTATATGGCTACACCTTC. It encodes CASSYGSLYGYTF.

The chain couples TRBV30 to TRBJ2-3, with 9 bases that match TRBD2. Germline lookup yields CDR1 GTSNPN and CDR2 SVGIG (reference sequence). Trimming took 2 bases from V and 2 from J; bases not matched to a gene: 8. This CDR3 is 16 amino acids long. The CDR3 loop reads CAWSKGSGGSTDTQYF. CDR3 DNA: TGTGCCTGGAGTAAGGGTAGCGGGGGCTCCACAGATACGCAGTATTTT.

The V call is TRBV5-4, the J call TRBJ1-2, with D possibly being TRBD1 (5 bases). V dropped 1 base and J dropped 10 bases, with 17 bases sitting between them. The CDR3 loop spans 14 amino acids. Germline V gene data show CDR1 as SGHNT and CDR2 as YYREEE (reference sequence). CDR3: CASSLRDGTPDYTF. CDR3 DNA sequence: TGTGCCAGCAGCTTGAGGGACGGTACCCCGGACTACACCTTC.

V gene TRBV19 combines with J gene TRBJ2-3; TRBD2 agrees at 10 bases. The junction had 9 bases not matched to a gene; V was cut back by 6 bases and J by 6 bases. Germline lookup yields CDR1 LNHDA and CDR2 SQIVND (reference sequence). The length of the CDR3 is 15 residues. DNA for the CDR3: TGTGCCAGTAGCGACCCTAGCGGGAGTCTCGATACGCAGTATTTT. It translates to CASSDPSGSLDTQYF.

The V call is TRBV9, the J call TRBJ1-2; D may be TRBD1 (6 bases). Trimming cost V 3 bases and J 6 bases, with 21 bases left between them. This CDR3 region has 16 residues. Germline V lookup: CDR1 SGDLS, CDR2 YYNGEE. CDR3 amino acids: CASSAQYDTGMDGYTF. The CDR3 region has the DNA TGTGCCAGCAGCGCCCAATACGACACAGGGATGGATGGCTACACCTTC.

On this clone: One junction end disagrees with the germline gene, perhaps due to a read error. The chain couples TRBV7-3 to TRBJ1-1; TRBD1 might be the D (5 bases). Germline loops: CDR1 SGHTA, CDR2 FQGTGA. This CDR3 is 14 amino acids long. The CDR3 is CASSVTGGGAEAFF. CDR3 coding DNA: TGTGCCAGCAGCGTAACAGGTGGTGGCGCTGAAGCTTTCTTT.

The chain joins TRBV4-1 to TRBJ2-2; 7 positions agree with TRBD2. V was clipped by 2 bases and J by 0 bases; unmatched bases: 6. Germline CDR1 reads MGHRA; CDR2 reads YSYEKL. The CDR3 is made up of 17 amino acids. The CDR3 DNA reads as TGCGCCAGCAGCCAATATTCCGGGACTACGAACACCGGGGAGCTGTTTTTT. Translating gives CASSQYSGTTNTGELFF.

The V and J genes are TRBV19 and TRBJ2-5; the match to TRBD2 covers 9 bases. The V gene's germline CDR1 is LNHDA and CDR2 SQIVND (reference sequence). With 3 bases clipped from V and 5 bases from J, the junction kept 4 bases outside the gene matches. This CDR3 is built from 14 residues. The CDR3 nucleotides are TGTGCCAGTAGTATCGGCGGGGGGGCGGAGACCCAGTACTTC. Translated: CASSIGGGAETQYF.